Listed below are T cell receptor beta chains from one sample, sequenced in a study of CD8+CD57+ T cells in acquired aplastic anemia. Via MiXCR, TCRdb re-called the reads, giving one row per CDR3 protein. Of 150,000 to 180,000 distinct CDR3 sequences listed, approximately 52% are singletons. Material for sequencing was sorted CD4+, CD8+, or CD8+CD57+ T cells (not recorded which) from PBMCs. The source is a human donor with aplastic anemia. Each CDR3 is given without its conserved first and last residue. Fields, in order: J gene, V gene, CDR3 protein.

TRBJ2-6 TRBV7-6 ASSLDSPFSGANVLT
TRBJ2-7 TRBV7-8 ASSTRQGREQY
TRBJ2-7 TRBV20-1 SARLAGGFYEQY
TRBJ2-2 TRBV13 ASSLGLNTGELF
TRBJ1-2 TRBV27 ASRGTGSGYT
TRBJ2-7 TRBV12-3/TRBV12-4 ASSSRGGGAYEQY
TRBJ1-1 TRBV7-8 ASNPRRDLNTEAS
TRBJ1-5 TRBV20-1 SARDRGNQPQH
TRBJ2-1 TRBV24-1 ATSDYGSIEQF
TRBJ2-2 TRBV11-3 ASSRTGSPGELF